This section outlines one TCR beta chain sequence together with its context. These data originate in a study of T cell changes during pregnancy in multiple sclerosis. Trimming stripped 4 bases from V and 2 bases from J, with 12 bases between. CDR1 and CDR2 from the germline V gene are PRHDT and FYEKMQ (reference sequence). CDR3 length: 14 residues. TCRdb's copy holds only in-frame clones and misses some; the assay was immunoSEQ multiplex PCR. The sample has fewer than 85,000 clones, roughly 93% seen once. The input for sequencing was peripheral blood, taken in the second trimester of pregnancy. The origin of this receptor is a female donor with multiple sclerosis, enrolled in a pregnancy study. The chain links TRBV13 to TRBJ2-7, with D maybe TRBD2 (6 bases). The CDR3 protein is CASSSGLNTYEQYF. The CDR3 coding sequence is TGTGCCAGCAGCTCGGGACTCAACACCTACGAGCAGTACTTC.